These 4 T cell receptor beta chains share one sample of origin, sequenced in a study of cytomegalovirus exposure and HLA in healthy donors. Produced via immunoSEQ multiplex PCR; TCRdb's table is partial and in-frame only. The sample consists of 130,000 or so clones, roughly 89% of them appearing once. What was sequenced was PBMCs. The receptor source for this set is a woman younger than 35 in good health and CMV-seronegative.

V and J are TRBV4-1 and TRBJ2-1; 8 bases are shared with TRBD2. CDR3 length: 17 residues. The germline V gene has CDR1 MGHRA and CDR2 YSYEKL. V shed 1 base, J shed 6 bases, and the junction held 11 bases outside the gene matches. As DNA, the CDR3 is TGCGCCAGCAGCCAAGGAGTAGCGGGGCCCCTCTCCAATGAGCAGTTCTTC. This encodes CASSQGVAGPLSNEQFF.

V gene TRBV6-6 combines with J gene TRBJ2-2, with a tentative D call TRBD1 (5 bases). In germline, CDR1 is MNHNY, CDR2 SVGAGI (reference sequence). CDR3 length equals 13 residues. Trimming left V 6 bases short and J 7 bases short, with 12 bases between. The CDR3, as DNA: TGTGCCAGCAGCAGGGATTTTGGCGGGGAGCTGTTTTTT. Its protein product is CASSRDFGGELFF.

CDR3 sequence reads: CASSLGTGGSQETQYF. The CDR3 nucleotides are TGTGCCAGCAGCTTAGGAACGGGGGGGTCTCAAGAGACCCAGTACTTC. The chain carries TRBV11-2 and TRBJ2-5; 8 bases align to TRBD2. The CDR3 is 16 residues long. V was clipped by 1 base and J by 2 bases; unmatched bases: 6. Germline V CDR1 and CDR2: SGHAT, FQNNGV.

This sequence joins TRBV2 and TRBJ2-1; 11 nucleotides agree with TRBD2. The V gene's germline CDR1 is SNHLY and CDR2 FYNNEI. There are 17 residues in the CDR3. V shed 3 bases, J shed 2 bases, and the junction held 6 bases outside the gene matches. The CDR3 region has the DNA TGTGCCAGCAGTGACCCCCCTAGCGGGGGGCCCTACAATGAGCAGTTCTTC. Protein product: CASSDPPSGGPYNEQFF.